This TCR beta chain originates from a study of T-cell memory formation after mild COVID-19. Looking at the study overall: Largely, the TCR clusters proved donor specific.

Overall study results and limits: The study found balanced CD4/CD8 in clones contracting day 15 to 85 and a CD4+ lean in later expanders. Memory from before infection featured some responding clones, which suggests cross-reactive memory joined.

There are a few counts of this clonotype. The antigen is undetermined. The V gene lost 2 bases and the J gene lost 10 bases, with 11 bases spanning the gap. CDR1 is MNHEY and CDR2 is SVGAGI in the germline V gene. CDR3 length: 12 amino acids. Barcoded TCR alpha and TCR beta cDNA libraries with UMIs came from 5'RACE using constant-segment primers. TCRdb reprocessed the 5' RACE reads via MiXCR and lists one record per CDR3 protein. The sample contains under 550,000 distinct CDR3 sequences, more than 15% of which appear only once. The source is a man aged 18 to 35 who had mild COVID-19 (a few samples of this study predate the infection). Cell type and time point are not known. The V gene is TRBV6-5, the J gene TRBJ1-1; perhaps TRBD1 as D (6 bases). Material for sequencing was PBMCs or a T cell subset sorted from them (not recorded which). The CDR3 coding sequence is TGTGCCAGCAGTTACATCGGGGGCGTAGCTTTCTTT. Protein: CASSYIGGVAFF.